This T cell receptor beta chain was identified during a study of blood T cell repertoires in COVID-19. The length of the CDR3 is 15 residues. V was cut by 1 base and J by 0 bases, with 10 bases left in between. Germline-derived CDR1 and CDR2 are MGHRA and YSYEKL. The data were produced by immunoSEQ multiplex PCR, yet TCRdb's version contains in-frame clones alone and is incomplete. The sample has under 95,000 clones, roughly 92% seen once. The sequence came from a man over 45 with COVID-19, enrolled during active disease. J is TRBJ2-7 and V is TRBV4-1; no definite D call. Material: peripheral blood. The CDR3 sequence is CASSQVTATSYEQYF. As DNA, the CDR3 is TGCGCCAGCAGCCAAGTTACAGCAACCTCCTACGAGCAGTACTTC.